These T cell receptor beta chains were read from a single sample in a study of cytomegalovirus exposure and HLA in healthy donors. Measured with immunoSEQ multiplex PCR; TCRdb has only the in-frame clones, and not every one. The sample shows under 200,000 clones, roughly 74% of them seen only once. Sample: PBMCs. All receptors come from a woman aged 35 to 49 in good health and CMV-seropositive. Each CDR3 is given with its conserved first and last residue. D genes are given only for firm matches. A clone size is listed for some rows: how often the clone was seen (once, few, many), or a class if it is expanded.

TRBV7-3,.,TRBJ2-2,.,TGTGCCAGCAGCTTAGGGGGGGGGCTGAACACCGGGGAGCTGTTTTTT,CASSLGGGLNTGELFF
TRBV9,.,TRBJ2-5,.,TGTGCCAGCAGCGTAGGGTCAGGGAGGTTGCAGTACCAAGAGACCCAGTACTTC,CASSVGSGRLQYQETQYF
TRBV19,.,TRBJ2-1,TRBD2,TGTGCCAGTAGCTATTCGCGGGAGGGCGGCAGTGAGCAGTTCTTC,CASSYSREGGSEQFF
TRBV7-2,.,TRBJ1-2,.,TGTGCCAGCAGCTTACTCGACAGGCTAGGGGGCTACACCTTC,CASSLLDRLGGYTF
TRBV19,.,TRBJ2-1,.,TGTGCCAGTAGTAATACCAGGGAGCAGTTCTTC,CASSNTREQFF
TRBV7-9,few,TRBJ2-1,.,TGTGCCAGCAGCTTAGGGGCAGGAAAAACGAATGAGCAGTTCTTC,CASSLGAGKTNEQFF
TRBV4-3,.,TRBJ2-3,TRBD2,TGCGCCAGCAGCCACCAGGGACTAGCGGGAGTCCCGGATACGCAGTATTTT,CASSHQGLAGVPDTQYF
TRBV7-6,.,TRBJ1-1,.,TGTGCCAGCAGCGAGCAAGTTCCTGAAGCTTTCTTT,CASSEQVPEAFF
TRBV5-1,few,TRBJ1-1,.,TGCGCCAGCAGCACCTACAGGAACATGAACACTGAAGCTTTCTTT,CASSTYRNMNTEAFF
TRBV7-8,.,TRBJ2-7,TRBD2,TGTGCCAGCAGCCCCCTTTCCCAGGCGGGAGGGCGCTACGAGCAGTACTTC,CASSPLSQAGGRYEQYF
TRBV15,.,TRBJ2-7,.,TGTGCCACCAGCAGAGATACAGGCGAGCAGTACTTC,CATSRDTGEQYF
TRBV28,.,TRBJ2-1,.,TGTGCCAGCAACCTGGACAGATACAATGAGCAGTTCTTC,CASNLDRYNEQFF
TRBV11-2,.,TRBJ2-2,.,TGTGCCAGCAGCACAGGGTCCGGGGAGCTGTTTTTT,CASSTGSGELFF
TRBV29-1,.,TRBJ2-5,TRBD1,TGCAGCGACAAGGGACAGGGGGCCCCCCAAGAGACCCAGTACTTC,CSDKGQGAPQETQYF
TRBV5-1,.,TRBJ2-2,.,TGCGCCAGCAGCTTGCGGCAGGACATTAACACCGGGGAGCTGTTTTTT,CASSLRQDINTGELFF
TRBV4-1,.,TRBJ1-6,.,TGCGCCAGCAGCCAAGATTTGGAGGGTTTTAGATCACCCCTCCACTTT,CASSQDLEGFRSPLHF
TRBV5-1,.,TRBJ2-3,TRBD2,TGCGCCAGCAGCTTTACCGGGACTAGCGGGAAGGTCACAGATACGCAGTATTTT,CASSFTGTSGKVTDTQYF
TRBV5-1,.,TRBJ1-1,.,TGCGCCAGCAGCTTGAGTGGTGGCAGGGTTATTTCTGAAGCTTTCTTT,CASSLSGGRVISEAFF
TRBV5-6,.,TRBJ1-2,.,TGTGCCAGCACCTTGGGCAGGGCTATAGATGGCTACACCTTC,CASTLGRAIDGYTF
TRBV7-2,.,TRBJ2-3,TRBD2,TGTGCCAGCAGCTCCGGACTAGCGGGAGCTGGGACGCAGTATTTT,CASSSGLAGAGTQYF
TRBV2,.,TRBJ2-7,TRBD2,TGTGCCAGCAGCTCTAGCGGCTACGAGCAGTACTTC,CASSSSGYEQYF
TRBV11-3,.,TRBJ2-2,.,TGTGCCAGCAGCTTATTTCCAAACACCGGGGAGCTGTTTTTT,CASSLFPNTGELFF
TRBV5-4,few,TRBJ1-6,.,TGTGCCAGCAGCTTGGGATTTGACCTAGCCATTTCACCCCTCCACTTT,CASSLGFDLAISPLHF
TRBV19,.,TRBJ2-1,TRBD2,TGTGCCAGCTCTCTAGCGGGAGGAGGTTACAATGAGCAGTTCTTC,CASSLAGGGYNEQFF
TRBV9,.,TRBJ1-1,.,TGTGCCAGCAGCAAGACTCCGGGGCAGGGAGGATCGAACACTGAAGCTTTCTTT,CASSKTPGQGGSNTEAFF
TRBV28,.,TRBJ2-1,.,TGTGCCAGCAGTTTGGGGCTTAATGAGCAGTTCTTC,CASSLGLNEQFF
TRBV7-9,.,TRBJ1-1,TRBD1,TGTGCCAGCAGCCCCAGAGGACAGGGCTTGGAAAAAGCTTTCTTT,CASSPRGQGLEKAFF
TRBV7-9,.,TRBJ2-3,TRBD2,TGTTCCAGCAGCTTAACGGGACTAGCGGGGACAGATACGCAGTATTTT,CSSSLTGLAGTDTQYF
TRBV5-1,.,TRBJ1-2,.,TGCGCCAGCAGCTTGGATGGGGGGGCCTATGGCTACACCTTC,CASSLDGGAYGYTF
TRBV7-2,.,TRBJ2-7,TRBD1,TGTGCCAGCCGCGCCGGGACAGGCTACGAGCAGTACTTC,CASRAGTGYEQYF
TRBV5-5,.,TRBJ2-2,TRBD2,TGTGCCAGCAGCCCGAGCGGGAGAACAACCGGGGAGCTGTTTTTT,CASSPSGRTTGELFF
TRBV2,.,TRBJ1-5,.,TGTGCCAGCGATTCCCAGGGAATCCTTAATCAGCCCCAGCATTTT,CASDSQGILNQPQHF
TRBV6-5,.,TRBJ2-4,TRBD1,TGTGCCAGCAGTTACTCTACCGGGACAGGGGTAAACATTCAGTACTTC,CASSYSTGTGVNIQYF
TRBV25-1,.,TRBJ2-1,TRBD2,TGTGCCAGCAGTGAATTAGCGGGAGTGTACAATGAGCAGTTCTTC,CASSELAGVYNEQFF
TRBV19,.,TRBJ1-1,TRBD1,TGTGCCAGTAGTATTCCGGACAGGGGGTCCCTTGAAGCTTTCTTT,CASSIPDRGSLEAFF
TRBV11-3,.,TRBJ2-3,.,TGTGCCAGCAGCCCCCGGCTAGCTAGCACGCAGTATTTT,CASSPRLASTQYF
TRBV28,few,TRBJ1-2,.,TGTGCCAGCAGCCTTGTGACCGCAGGTGTCTATGGCTACACCTTC,CASSLVTAGVYGYTF
TRBV30,.,TRBJ1-3,.,TGTGCCTGGAGTGTGTACAGTGGAAACACCATATATTTT,CAWSVYSGNTIYF
TRBV7-2,.,TRBJ1-6,.,TGTGCCAGCAGCTTAAGGGGGGGAAGTGGGGTCTATAATTCACCCCTCCACTTT,CASSLRGGSGVYNSPLHF